These T cell receptor beta chains were read from a single sample in a study of CD8+ T cells in alopecia areata. Only in-frame clones appear in the TCRdb table, and some are missing; sequencing was by immunoSEQ multiplex PCR. The sample holds around 190,000 clones; 45% to 65% are singletons and the top ten take roughly 0.71%. Material: CD4+ T cells sorted from blood, obtained at week 4, from a patient treated with tofacitinib. These TCRs come from a human donor with alopecia areata. CDR3s leave out the opening cysteine and the closing phenylalanine or tryptophan.

V gene: TRBV30
CDR3 protein: AWSVGNARRNEKLF

V gene: TRBV25-1
CDR3 protein: ASSVTGREF

V gene: TRBV29-1
CDR3 protein: SVEVKNIQY

V gene: TRBV29-1
CDR3 protein: SVVFAYEQY

V gene: TRBV4-1
CDR3 protein: ASSLLLGTASSYEQY

V gene: TRBV6-5
CDR3 protein: ASSERHKNTEAF

V gene: TRBV4-2
CDR3 protein: ASSPLSGRATDTQY

V gene: TRBV30
CDR3 protein: AWRLGWSTDTQY

V gene: TRBV4-3
CDR3 protein: ASSLQGGIAVPTDTQY

V gene: TRBV29-1
CDR3 protein: SVSKREGNEQY

V gene: TRBV15
CDR3 protein: ATSRDAAGNQPQH

V gene: TRBV7-9
CDR3 protein: ASSFDGRYGYT

V gene: TRBV29-1
CDR3 protein: SVESGTNQPQH

V gene: TRBV5-1
CDR3 protein: ATSVGTGLPEQY

V gene: TRBV29-1
CDR3 protein: SVDLQLETQY

V gene: TRBV19
CDR3 protein: ASRNLAGNEQF

V gene: TRBV4-2
CDR3 protein: ASSPGVETQY

V gene: TRBV7-2
CDR3 protein: ASSLVAGGQGEQF

V gene: TRBV7-2
CDR3 protein: ASSLAQGQTQY

V gene: TRBV10-3
CDR3 protein: AISHNNQDTFYEQY

V gene: TRBV7-8
CDR3 protein: ASSFNRGANTGELF

V gene: TRBV29-1
CDR3 protein: SVNQGGETQY

V gene: TRBV19
CDR3 protein: ASSIVRQGAHEQY

V gene: TRBV29-1
CDR3 protein: SVELYNEQF

V gene: TRBV4-1
CDR3 protein: ASSQGLVKY

V gene: TRBV28
CDR3 protein: ASSLTSGLRDTQY

V gene: TRBV23-1
CDR3 protein: ASSQSRGIEQF

V gene: TRBV29-1
CDR3 protein: SVDIQGMETQY

V gene: TRBV5-1
CDR3 protein: ASSSEVGAITDTQY

V gene: TRBV7-3
CDR3 protein: ASSETSTGTQY

V gene: TRBV15
CDR3 protein: ATSRDRRQGGEQY

V gene: TRBV7-3
CDR3 protein: ASSSTLFGEQF

V gene: TRBV30
CDR3 protein: AWSRGTSGDTQY

V gene: TRBV27
CDR3 protein: ASSLRWGFGYT

V gene: TRBV5-4
CDR3 protein: ASSGAGTPGGYT

V gene: TRBV27
CDR3 protein: ASRRNTGELF

V gene: TRBV19
CDR3 protein: ASSSGEPQH

V gene: TRBV5-1
CDR3 protein: ASSLATATYEQY